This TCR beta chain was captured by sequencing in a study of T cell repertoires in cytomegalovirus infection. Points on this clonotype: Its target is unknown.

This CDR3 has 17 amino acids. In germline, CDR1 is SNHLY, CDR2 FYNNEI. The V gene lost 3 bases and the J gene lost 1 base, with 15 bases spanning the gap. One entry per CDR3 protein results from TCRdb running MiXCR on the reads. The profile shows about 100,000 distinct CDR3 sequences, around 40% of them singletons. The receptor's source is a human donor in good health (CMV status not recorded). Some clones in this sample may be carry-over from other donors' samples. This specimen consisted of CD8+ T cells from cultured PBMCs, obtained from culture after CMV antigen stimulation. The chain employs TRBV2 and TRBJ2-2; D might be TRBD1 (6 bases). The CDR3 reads CASSDPREGQNTGELFF. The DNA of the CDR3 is TGTGCCAGCAGTGACCCCAGAGAGGGACAGAACACCGGGGAGCTGTTTTTT.